One and the same sample provided the 25 T cell receptor beta chains below, sequenced in a study of blood T cell repertoires in COVID-19. Repertoires were generated with immunoSEQ multiplex PCR, while TCRdb's copy carries only in-frame clones and drops some. The repertoire holds fewer than 250,000 clones, around 80% seen once, with about 10% in the top ten. Sequences were obtained from peripheral blood. The receptors come from a woman of 80 years or more with acute or convalescent COVID-19.

The V call is TRBV4-3, the J call TRBJ1-2, with D possibly matching TRBD1 (6 bases). The CDR3 sequence is 15 residues long. Deletions cut 3 bases from V and 6 bases from J, with 17 bases between. CDR1 LGHNA and CDR2 YSLEER come from the germline V gene. CDR3 in DNA: TGCGCCAGCAGCCATGCCGCGGGGGCCCTTGATGGCTACACCTTC. Translation gives CASSHAAGALDGYTF.

This chain joins TRBV30 and TRBJ1-2, with 7 bases fitting TRBD1. J lost 6 bases, V lost 8 bases, and 9 bases had no gene match. The germline gives CDR1 GTSNPN, CDR2 SVGIG (reference sequence). The CDR3 is made up of 12 amino acids. As DNA, the CDR3 is TGTGCCCGTAACGGGCAGGGGGATGGCTACACCTTC. Its protein is CARNGQGDGYTF.

This chain joins TRBV3-1 (or the pseudogene TRBV3-2) and TRBJ2-1, with 7 bases that match TRBD2. This CDR3 contains 15 residues. CDR1 and CDR2 from the germline V gene are LGHDT and YNNKEL (reference sequence). V shed 5 bases and J 2 bases; nucleotides not matched to a gene: 6. The DNA for the CDR3 is TGTGCCAGCAGCGACCTGGGACTAACCTACAATGAGCAGTTCTTC. This gives the protein CASSDLGLTYNEQFF.

This clone was seen once. V gene TRBV27 combines with J gene TRBJ1-6, with 7 positions matching TRBD1. After removal of 3 bases from V and 2 bases from J, the junction contained 7 bases not matched to a gene. The CDR3 has 17 amino acids. The germline V gene has CDR1 MNHEY and CDR2 SMNVEV (reference sequence). The CDR3 coding sequence is TGTGCCAGCAGTTTGAGGCAGGGGGAGGCCTATAATTCACCCCTCCACTTT. This encodes CASSLRQGEAYNSPLHF.

CDR3 sequence: CASSLIWREGPGELFF. The CDR3, as DNA: TGTGCCAGCAGCTTAATATGGCGGGAGGGCCCCGGGGAGCTGTTTTTT. The genes are TRBV7-3 and TRBJ2-2, with 9 bases that match TRBD2. Germline lookup yields CDR1 SGHTA and CDR2 FQGTGA. The trim removed 1 base at V and 6 bases at J, leaving 6 bases unmatched. This CDR3 has 16 amino acids.

The chain recombines TRBV6-5 with TRBJ2-4; D uncertain. Per the germline V gene, CDR1 is MNHEY and CDR2 is SVGAGI. This CDR3 contains 15 residues. The germline V and J ends were trimmed by 7 bases and 8 bases, with 21 bases remaining between them. This CDR3 is CASTPEDTTTDIQYF. Here the CDR3 DNA reads TGTGCCAGCACCCCAGAAGACACAACGACGGACATTCAGTACTTC.

The genes are TRBV19 and TRBJ1-2, with D uncertain. The CDR3 spans 16 residues. CDR1 is LNHDA, CDR2 SQIVND, per germline (reference sequence). The germline V and J ends were trimmed by 7 bases and 0 bases, with 18 bases remaining between them. CDR3 region: CASTPLATLSNYGYTF. In DNA, the CDR3 is TGTGCCAGTACTCCTCTGGCGACTCTCTCTAACTATGGCTACACCTTC.

V is TRBV12-3 or TRBV12-4 and J is TRBJ2-5; D not certain. The CDR3 has 12 residues. Between the trimmed V and J ends, which lost 8 bases and 5 bases, there was a span of 12 bases. The CDR3 region has the DNA TGTGCCAGCCTGTCCCCCTATGAGACCCAGTACTTC. This sequence encodes CASLSPYETQYF.

The V gene is TRBV6-2 or TRBV6-3, the J gene TRBJ2-7, with a tentative D call TRBD2 (7 bases). The length of the CDR3 is 15 residues. V dropped 1 base and J dropped 3 bases, with 13 bases sitting between them. Per the germline V gene, CDR1 is MNHEY and CDR2 is SVGEGT. The CDR3 region is CASSYWGGPNYEQYF. For the CDR3, the DNA is TGTGCCAGCAGTTACTGGGGGGGCCCAAACTACGAGCAGTACTTC.

J is TRBJ1-5 and V is TRBV7-9; 8 positions match TRBD1. CDR1 and CDR2 from the germline V gene are SEHNR and FQNEAQ (reference sequence). Trimming cost V 1 base and J 2 bases; bases outside gene matches: 7. This CDR3 is built from 17 residues. The CDR3 DNA is TGTGCCAGCAGCTTAGGGCAGGGGGCATGGGGCAATCAGCCCCAGCATTTT. Translation: CASSLGQGAWGNQPQHF.

The chain joins TRBV7-9 to TRBJ1-2, with a possible D match to TRBD1 (6 bases). CDR1 SEHNR and CDR2 FQNEAQ come from the germline V gene (reference sequence). V lost 5 bases and J lost 8, with 18 bases in between. The CDR3 has 14 residues. Here the CDR3 DNA reads TGTGCCAGCAGCGTCTCAGGGGCCACGGGGGGCTACACCTTC. Amino acid sequence: CASSVSGATGGYTF.

The chain employs TRBV4-2 and TRBJ2-5, with 14 positions matching TRBD2. This CDR3 region has 18 residues. With V trimmed by 0 bases and J by 5 bases, 8 bases remained unmatched. Germline CDR1 and CDR2: LGHNA and YNFKEQ. As DNA, the CDR3 is TGTGCCAGCAGCCAAGATTTGAGACTAGCGGGAGGGTGGGAGACCCAGTACTTC. This codes for CASSQDLRLAGGWETQYF.

This clone appeared once. The chain carries TRBV5-1 and TRBJ2-5; TRBD2 aligns across 9 bases. Germline CDR1 is SGHRS and CDR2 is YFSETQ. CDR3 length: 16 residues. V shed 1 base, J shed 5 bases, and the junction held 9 bases outside the gene matches. CDR3 protein: CASSLYLAGSQETQYF. The CDR3 DNA is TGCGCCAGCAGCTTGTACCTAGCGGGGAGTCAGGAGACCCAGTACTTC.

The rearrangement joins TRBV14 to TRBJ2-1; 10 bases match TRBD2. Germline CDR1 SGHDN, CDR2 FVKESK. This CDR3 contains 17 residues. The V gene end was trimmed by 4 bases and the J gene end by 4 bases; junction bases not matched to a gene: 10. In nucleotides, the CDR3 is TGTGCCAGCAGCCCGACAAATGTGGGACTAGCGTACAATGAGCAGTTCTTC. Translated, it gives CASSPTNVGLAYNEQFF.

The chain combines TRBV5-8 with TRBJ2-7; possible D gene TRBD2, 5 bases. The CDR3 covers 15 residues. Trimming pared 2 bases from V and 0 bases from J, leaving 12 bases between. The germline V gene has CDR1 SGHTS and CDR2 YDEGEE. The CDR3 loop is CASSLEGMSSYEQYF. Written as DNA, the CDR3 is TGTGCCAGCAGCTTAGAGGGAATGAGCTCCTACGAGCAGTACTTC.

The chain couples TRBV29-1 to TRBJ1-2; D is possibly TRBD1 (6 bases). The CDR3 is made up of 11 amino acids. V was cut by 3 bases and J by 8 bases, with 10 bases left in between. From germline, CDR1 is SQVTM and CDR2 ANQGSEA. Here the CDR3 reads CSVEGAHGYTF. The CDR3 DNA reads as TGCAGCGTTGAGGGGGCCCACGGCTACACCTTC.

The chain recombines TRBV3-1 (or the pseudogene TRBV3-2) with TRBJ1-2; TRBD1 aligns across 12 bases. V lost 4 bases, J lost 7 bases, and 10 bases stayed unmatched. This CDR3 has 16 residues. In germline, CDR1 is LGHDT, CDR2 YNNKEL (reference sequence). The CDR3 reads CASSPGTGGRSSGYTF. CDR3 in DNA: TGTGCCAGCAGCCCTGGGACAGGGGGCAGATCTAGTGGCTACACCTTC.

As regards this clone: A much larger clone sits a single nucleotide away, making a read error possible. Other DNA sequences in the same sample also yield this CDR3. The genes are TRBV7-9 and TRBJ2-5, with TRBD2 matching over 7 bases. Germline trimming cut 5 bases from V and 7 bases from J; bases unmatched to any gene: 10. CDR3 length: 14 residues. Germline CDR1 is SEHNR and CDR2 is FQNEAQ (reference sequence). CDR3 loop: CASSPGVWGGTQYF. In nucleotides, the CDR3 is TGTGCCAGCAGCCCGGGAGTTTGGGGGGGGACCCAGTACTTC. Full variable domain (outside the CDR3, taken from reference TRBV7-9 and TRBJ2-5): DTGVSQNPRHKITKRGQNVTFRCDPISEHNRLYWYRQTLGQGPEFLTYFQNEAQLEKSRLLSDRFSAERPKGSFSTLEIQRTEQGDSAMYLCASSPGVWGGTQYFGPGTRLLVL.

The chain combines TRBV30 with TRBJ2-1, with 13 nucleotides matching TRBD2. Looked up from germline, CDR1 is GTSNPN and CDR2 is SVGIG (reference sequence). Trimming cost V 5 bases and J 3 bases; bases outside gene matches: 1. The CDR3 has 14 residues. In nucleotides, the CDR3 is TGTGCCTGGGGACTAGCGGGGGACTACAATGAGCAGTTCTTC. Protein product: CAWGLAGDYNEQFF. Full variable domain (outside the CDR3, taken from reference TRBV30 and TRBJ2-1): SQTIHQWPATLVQPVGSPLSLECTVEGTSNPNLYWYRQAAGRGLQLLFYSVGIGQISSEVPQNLSASRPQDRQFILSSKKLLLSDSGFYLCAWGLAGDYNEQFFGPGTRLTVL.

The chain couples TRBV7-2 to TRBJ2-4; 15 bases are shared with TRBD2. V lost 5 bases to trimming and J lost 3 bases; unmatched junction nucleotides: 5. This CDR3 region has 17 residues. Germline values: CDR1 SGHTA, CDR2 FQGNSA. The CDR3 region is CASSPGLAGGIKNIQYF. CDR3 DNA: TGTGCCAGCAGCCCGGGACTAGCGGGAGGAATCAAAAACATTCAGTACTTC.

For the CDR3, the DNA is TGTGCCAGCTCCCTAGACGGGGACACAGATACGCAGTATTTT. This encodes CASSLDGDTDTQYF. The rearrangement links TRBV18 to TRBJ2-3, with D tentatively TRBD2 (5 bases). The germline V and J ends were trimmed by 6 bases and 2 bases, with 12 bases remaining between them. There are 14 residues in the CDR3. The germline CDR1 and CDR2 sequences are KGHSH and LQKENI.

Only a few counts were recorded for this clone. CDR3 protein: CATSRGQGNTIYF. DNA of the CDR3: TGTGCCACCAGCAGGGGACAGGGAAACACCATATATTTT. The V gene is TRBV15, the J gene TRBJ1-3; 7 nucleotides align to TRBD1. This CDR3 comprises 13 residues. J was trimmed by 4 bases and V by 3 bases; bases with no gene match: 0. Germline CDR1 and CDR2: LNHNV and YYDKDF (reference sequence). Full variable domain (missing parts from reference TRBV15 and TRBJ1-3): DAMVIQNPRYQVTQFGKPVTLSCSQTLNHNVMYWYQQKSSQAPKLLFHYYDKDFNNEADTPDNFQSRRPNTSFCFLDIRSPGLGDTAMYLCATSRGQGNTIYFGEGSWLTVV.

The chain couples TRBV19 to TRBJ2-5; 11 bases are shared with TRBD1. Germline V CDR1 and CDR2: LNHDA, SQIVND (reference sequence). This CDR3 contains 14 residues. The junction had 5 bases not matched to a gene; V was cut back by 5 bases and J by 6 bases. The CDR3, as DNA: TGTGCCAGTAGTTGGACAGGGGGCGCGCAGACCCAGTACTTC. Amino acid sequence: CASSWTGGAQTQYF.

This chain connects TRBV10-2 to TRBJ2-5; 7 bases are shared with TRBD1. Germline CDR1 and CDR2: WSHSY and SAAADI. This CDR3 has 16 amino acids. The V gene end was trimmed by 5 bases and the J gene end by 1 base; junction bases not matched to a gene: 10. CDR3 residues: CASSLEGAGGQETQYF. DNA of the CDR3: TGCGCCAGCAGTCTCGAGGGGGCTGGGGGCCAAGAGACCCAGTACTTC.

The rearrangement links TRBV25-1 to TRBJ2-5; D gene ambiguous. This CDR3 is 13 amino acids long. V lost 7 bases and J lost 0, with 9 bases in between. In germline, CDR1 is MGHDK, CDR2 SYGVNS. This CDR3 is CASTPLYQETQYF. CDR3 in DNA: TGTGCCAGCACCCCTCTTTACCAAGAGACCCAGTACTTC.